The TCR beta chain under discussion was sequenced for a study of T cell responses to AZD1222 COVID-19 vaccine. Unmatched junction bases numbered 10, after V lost 5 bases and J lost 4 bases. CDR1 and CDR2 (germline): SGHRS, YFSETQ. This CDR3 spans 16 amino acids. Produced via immunoSEQ multiplex PCR; TCRdb's table is partial and in-frame only. The sample lists 180,000 or so clones, around 93% occurring once. Remarks on this clone: The antigen remains unidentified.

Study observations and caveats: The donors showed a predominance of white British ancestry and of females, with possible underestimation of clonal diversity.

The chain is built from TRBV5-1 and TRBJ1-3; TRBD1 aligns across 9 bases. This sequence originates from an adult who received the MenACWY meningococcal vaccine as a control. The material was peripheral blood, obtained 28 days after the second dose of the MenACWY control vaccine. The CDR3 sequence: CASRAGTGTSGNTIYF. The CDR3 DNA reads TGCGCCAGCAGGGCCGGGACAGGGACGAGCGGAAACACCATATATTTT.